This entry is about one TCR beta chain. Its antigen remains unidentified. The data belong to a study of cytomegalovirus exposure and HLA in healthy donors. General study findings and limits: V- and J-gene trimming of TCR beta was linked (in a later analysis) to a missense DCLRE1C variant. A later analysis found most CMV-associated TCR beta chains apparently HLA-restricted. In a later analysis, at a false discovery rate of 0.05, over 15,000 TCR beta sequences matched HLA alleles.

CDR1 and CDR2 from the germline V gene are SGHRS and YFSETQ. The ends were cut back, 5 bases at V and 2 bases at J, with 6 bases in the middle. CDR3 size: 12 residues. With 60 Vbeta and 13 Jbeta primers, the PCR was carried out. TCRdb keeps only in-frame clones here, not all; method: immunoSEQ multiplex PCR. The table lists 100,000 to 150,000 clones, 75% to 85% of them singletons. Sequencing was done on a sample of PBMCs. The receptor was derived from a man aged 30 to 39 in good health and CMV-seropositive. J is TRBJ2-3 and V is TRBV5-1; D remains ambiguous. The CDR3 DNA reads TGCGCCAGCAGTCAGGCCACAGATACGCAGTATTTT. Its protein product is CASSQATDTQYF.